Each of the 29 T cell receptor beta chains below was sequenced from the same sample in a study of PD-1 blockade in classical Hodgkin lymphoma. Following autologous stem cell transplantation, relapse occurred in every patient, and exposure to brentuximab vedotin varied. This table comes from immunoSEQ multiplex PCR, and its TCRdb copy is limited to in-frame clones, with some not included. Among about 14,000 clones listed, 82% were seen once. The sample here was peripheral blood mononuclear cells (PBMCs), taken at baseline. These TCRs come from a human donor with classical Hodgkin lymphoma.

This clone showed up just once. This rearrangement joins TRBV6-5 to TRBJ2-1, with 7 bases identical to TRBD2. Germline CDR1 MNHEY, CDR2 SVGAGI. The CDR3 runs 14 residues. The junction had 8 bases not matched to a gene; V was cut back by 7 bases and J by 5 bases. CDR3 DNA sequence: TGTGCCAGCATGGGCGGGAGAGGAAACAATGAGCAGTTCTTC. Translation: CASMGGRGNNEQFF.

The chain couples TRBV30 to TRBJ2-4; D is ambiguous. V was shortened by 2 bases and J by 6 bases, with 14 bases between the two germline ends. Looked up from germline, CDR1 is GTSNPN and CDR2 is SVGIG (reference sequence). The CDR3 totals 14 residues. CDR3 amino acids: CAWSPLPGSNIQYF. The CDR3 nucleotides read TGTGCCTGGAGTCCCTTGCCCGGGTCAAACATTCAGTACTTC.

The chain is built from TRBV4-1 and TRBJ2-3; 9 bases fit TRBD1. The trim removed 6 bases at V and 4 bases at J, leaving 14 bases unmatched. In germline, CDR1 is MGHRA, CDR2 YSYEKL. CDR3 size: 17 residues. The CDR3 coding sequence is TGCGCCAGCAGAGGAAGTCGGGACAGGGAGAGTCCAGATACGCAGTATTTT. As protein: CASRGSRDRESPDTQYF.

This chain connects TRBV19 to TRBJ2-2, with D possibly matching TRBD2 (6 bases). Trimming took off 4 bases at V and 5 bases at J, with 14 bases between the two ends. Germline CDR1 is LNHDA and CDR2 is SQIVND (reference sequence). The CDR3 runs 15 residues. The CDR3 loop reads CASSKTGGVTGELFF. The CDR3 DNA follows: TGTGCCAGTAGTAAGACGGGCGGGGTAACCGGGGAGCTGTTTTTT.

This clone came up a few times. The chain employs TRBV19 and TRBJ2-3; tentatively, D is TRBD2 (5 bases). CDR1 is LNHDA, CDR2 SQIVND, per germline (reference sequence). CDR3 length equals 13 residues. CDR3 amino acids: CATRATSSDTQYF. In DNA form, the CDR3 reads TGTGCTACGAGGGCTACTTCGTCAGATACGCAGTATTTT.

The V call is TRBV19, the J call TRBJ2-4; D possibly matches TRBD1 or TRBD2 (5 bases each). V was shortened by 8 bases and J by 9 bases, with 14 bases between the two germline ends. CDR3 length: 12 amino acids. Looked up from germline, CDR1 is LNHDA and CDR2 is SQIVND (reference sequence). The CDR3 spells CASSADSGIQYF. The CDR3 nucleotides read TGTGCCAGTTCAGCCGACAGCGGCATTCAGTACTTC.

This chain links TRBV5-8 with TRBJ2-1; no clear D. Per the germline V gene, CDR1 is SGHTS and CDR2 is YDEGEE. This CDR3 has 14 amino acids. V dropped 0 bases and J dropped 1 base, with 5 bases sitting between them. The CDR3 DNA sequence: TGTGCCAGCAGCTTGGTGGAATCCTACAATGAGCAGTTCTTC. Translation gives CASSLVESYNEQFF.

The V and J genes are TRBV11-1 and TRBJ2-5; D remains ambiguous. The ends were cut back, 0 bases at V and 5 bases at J, with 13 bases in the middle. Looked up from germline, CDR1 is SGHAT and CDR2 is FQDESV (reference sequence). The CDR3 spans 15 residues. The CDR3 loop reads CASSLAVAIPETQYF. CDR3 in DNA: TGTGCCAGCAGCTTAGCGGTGGCTATTCCGGAGACCCAGTACTTC.

The sample holds one count of this clone. The rearrangement joins TRBV6-5 to TRBJ2-5; no clear D gene. This CDR3 comprises 15 residues. Germline CDR1 and CDR2: MNHEY and SVGAGI. V lost 2 bases and J 4 bases, leaving 14 bases between the germline ends. The CDR3 coding sequence is TGTGCCAGCAGTTACACCTCCACTTCCGGAGAGACCCAGTACTTC. It encodes CASSYTSTSGETQYF.

Details on this clone: One end of the junction varies from germline; a read error may be responsible. The V call is TRBV7-8, the J call TRBJ2-1, with TRBD2 matching 7 bases. This CDR3 region has 14 residues. Germline loops: CDR1 SGHVS, CDR2 FQNEAQ. CDR3 loop: CASSFGASGPLQVF. The CDR3 DNA reads TGTGCCAGCAGCTTCGGGGCTAGCGGTCCCCTCCAAGTCTTC.

The chain links TRBV7-3 to TRBJ1-5, with D possibly TRBD1 on 6 matching bases. CDR1 and CDR2 from the germline V gene are SGHTA and FQGTGA. The CDR3 runs to 15 residues. V lost 2 bases and J 0 bases, leaving 8 bases between the germline ends. The CDR3 spells CASSLAGDSNQPQHF. CDR3 nucleotides: TGTGCCAGCAGCTTAGCAGGGGATAGCAATCAGCCCCAGCATTTT. Filled out from reference TRBV7-3 and TRBJ1-5, the complete variable domain reads GAGVSQTPSNKVTEKGKYVELRCDPISGHTALYWYRQSLGQGPEFLIYFQGTGAADDSGLPNDRFFAVRPEGSVSTLKIQRTERGDSAVYLCASSLAGDSNQPQHFGDGTRLSIL.

The chain uses TRBV7-2 and TRBJ1-2, with TRBD1 matching over 8 bases. CDR3 size: 15 residues. V shed 5 bases and J 7 bases; nucleotides not matched to a gene: 12. Germline-derived CDR1 and CDR2 are SGHTA and FQGNSA. CDR3 DNA sequence: TGTGCCAGCAGCACTCGGACAGGGTCGGACCTTGGCTACACCTTC. As protein: CASSTRTGSDLGYTF.

V gene TRBV9 combines with J gene TRBJ2-4; D is unresolved. V dropped 0 bases and J dropped 0 bases, with 13 bases sitting between them. Germline-derived CDR1 and CDR2 are SGDLS and YYNGEE. This CDR3 is 17 amino acids long. The CDR3 DNA follows: TGTGCCAGCAGCGTAGGGGCAGTAGTTCTAGCCAAAAACATTCAGTACTTC. Translated, it gives CASSVGAVVLAKNIQYF. Filled out from reference TRBV9 and TRBJ2-4, the complete variable domain reads DSGVTQTPKHLITATGQRVTLRCSPRSGDLSVYWYQQSLDQGLQFLIQYYNGEERAKGNILERFSAQQFPDLHSELNLSSLELGDSALYFCASSVGAVVLAKNIQYFGAGTRLSVL.

The V and J genes are TRBV5-1 and TRBJ1-4; maybe TRBD1 (5 bases). Germline CDR1 reads SGHRS; CDR2 reads YFSETQ. The V and J ends lost 5 bases and 6 bases respectively, with 17 bases between them. CDR3 length: 15 residues. In nucleotides, the CDR3 is TGCGCCAGCAGGGGGGACGTGGGGTCCCATGAAAAACTGTTTTTT. It codes for CASRGDVGSHEKLFF.

The chain uses TRBV19 and TRBJ1-4; perhaps TRBD1 as D (6 bases). Germline values: CDR1 LNHDA, CDR2 SQIVND (reference sequence). Between the trimmed V and J ends, which lost 3 bases and 8 bases, there was a span of 16 bases. This CDR3 comprises 15 residues. Here the CDR3 reads CASSMILGTFEKLFF. In DNA, the CDR3 is TGTGCCAGTAGTATGATTTTGGGGACATTCGAAAAACTGTTTTTT.

The chain couples TRBV20-1 to TRBJ1-3; D ambiguous. Looked up from germline, CDR1 is DFQATT and CDR2 is SNEGSKA (reference sequence). CDR3 size: 11 residues. V was cut by 7 bases and J by 4 bases, with 8 bases left in between. In DNA, the CDR3 is TGCAGTGGTCTGATCGGAAACACCATATATTTT. It is translated as CSGLIGNTIYF.

The chain couples TRBV9 to TRBJ2-7; D possibly corresponds to TRBD2 (6 bases). Germline values: CDR1 SGDLS, CDR2 YYNGEE. The CDR3 extends over 15 amino acids. V lost 0 bases and J lost 9, with 19 bases in between. CDR3 DNA: TGTGCCAGCAGCGTAGGAGGGCGGGGTGCGAATCGGCAGTACTTC. As protein: CASSVGGRGANRQYF.

The chain uses TRBV5-4 and TRBJ2-1; 8 bases line up with TRBD1. Trimming took 4 bases from V and 1 from J; bases not matched to a gene: 7. CDR1 is SGHNT and CDR2 is YYREEE in the germline V gene (reference sequence). The CDR3 covers 16 residues. CDR3 DNA sequence: TGTGCCAGCAGCCCCTCCGGACAGGGTTCCTACAATGAGCAGTTCTTC. This encodes CASSPSGQGSYNEQFF. Full variable domain (rest looked up from reference TRBV5-4 and TRBJ2-1): ETGVTQSPTHLIKTRGQQVTLRCSSQSGHNTVSWYQQALGQGPQFIFQYYREEENGRGNFPPRFSGLQFPNYSSELNVNALELDDSALYLCASSPSGQGSYNEQFFGPGTRLTVL.

The genes are TRBV6-1 and TRBJ2-5; 9 bases agree with TRBD1. CDR3 length equals 15 residues. After removal of 4 bases from V and 2 bases from J, the junction contained 5 bases not matched to a gene. Germline-derived CDR1 and CDR2 are MNHNS and SASEGT. CDR3 nucleotides: TGTGCCAGCAGTGTACTGACAGGGGGACAAGAGACCCAGTACTTC. This codes for CASSVLTGGQETQYF.

The chain carries TRBV2 and TRBJ1-4; 8 nucleotides match TRBD1. This CDR3 comprises 14 residues. Germline CDR1 and CDR2: SNHLY and FYNNEI. The trim removed 5 bases at V and 8 bases at J, leaving 7 bases unmatched. The CDR3 DNA reads TGTGCCAGCAGTCCAGGGGGCGCGGGGGAAAAACTGTTTTTT. Translated: CASSPGGAGEKLFF.

This chain connects TRBV11-1 to TRBJ2-7, with 9 positions matching TRBD1. The germline CDR1 and CDR2 sequences are SGHAT and FQDESV (reference sequence). V was clipped by 5 bases and J by 3 bases; unmatched bases: 8. The CDR3 runs to 15 residues. The CDR3 loop reads CASSNGQGTGYEQYF. CDR3 DNA: TGTGCCAGCAGCAACGGACAGGGGACTGGCTACGAGCAGTACTTC.

The chain is built from TRBV7-9 and TRBJ2-2; D might be TRBD1 or TRBD2, each matching 6 bases. The ends were cut back, 10 bases at V and 5 bases at J, with 17 bases in the middle. Germline assignment: CDR1 SEHNR and CDR2 FQNEAQ (reference sequence). The CDR3 length is 14 residues. CDR3 DNA: TGTGCCACAGAGAGGGGGGATAGGACCGGGGAGCTGTTTTTT. Translation gives CATERGDRTGELFF.

The chain carries TRBV6-1 and TRBJ1-6; D remains unclear. V was cut by 2 bases and J by 7 bases, with 9 bases left in between. The CDR3 has 14 amino acids. The germline gives CDR1 MNHNS, CDR2 SASEGT. The CDR3 sequence: CASSEQDGNSPLHF. CDR3 DNA sequence: TGTGCCAGCAGTGAACAGGACGGCAATTCACCCCTCCACTTT.

This chain links TRBV27 with TRBJ2-7; D may correspond to TRBD1 or TRBD2 (6 bases each). The ends were cut back, 5 bases at V and 3 bases at J, with 20 bases in the middle. The V gene's germline CDR1 is MNHEY and CDR2 SMNVEV (reference sequence). The CDR3 runs to 16 residues. CDR3 residues: CASSLQGRGAHYEQYF. CDR3 coding DNA: TGTGCCAGCAGTCTCCAAGGTAGGGGGGCTCACTACGAGCAGTACTTC.

Only a few counts were recorded for this clone. The chain recombines TRBV18 with TRBJ2-7; the D call may be TRBD1 or TRBD2 (5 bases each). Germline lookup yields CDR1 KGHSH and CDR2 LQKENI. The CDR3 sequence is 15 residues long. V was clipped by 3 bases and J by 1 base, with 13 bases between them. The CDR3 DNA sequence: TGTGCCAGCTCACCGCTTGAGGGGATATCCTACGAGCAGTACTTC. This encodes CASSPLEGISYEQYF.

The chain is built from TRBV2 and TRBJ1-1, with a tentative D call TRBD1 (5 bases). Germline assignment: CDR1 SNHLY and CDR2 FYNNEI. This CDR3 is 14 amino acids long. Trimming cost V 5 bases and J 2 bases, with 12 bases left between them. The CDR3 sequence is CASSFQGGNTEAFF. In nucleotides, the CDR3 is TGTGCCAGCAGTTTTCAGGGAGGTAACACTGAAGCTTTCTTT.

This clone was recorded a few times. The chain uses TRBV7-9 and TRBJ1-1; D possibly corresponds to TRBD1 (6 bases). The CDR3 has 14 residues. The V end lost 2 bases, the J end lost 3 bases, and 10 bases lay between the germline ends. Germline V gene data show CDR1 as SEHNR and CDR2 as FQNEAQ (reference sequence). CDR3 residues: CASSLRTDDTEAFF. The DNA for the CDR3 is TGTGCCAGCAGCTTAAGGACAGATGACACTGAAGCTTTCTTT.

CDR3 nucleotide sequence: TGTGCCAGCAGCTTAGATTCCGCAATCTGGCCCCAGCATTTT. Translation gives CASSLDSAIWPQHF. This chain uses TRBV7-2 with TRBJ1-5; D is undetermined. Germline lookup yields CDR1 SGHTA and CDR2 FQGNSA. This CDR3 comprises 14 residues. Between the trimmed V and J ends, which lost 1 base and 9 bases, there was a span of 13 bases.

The rearrangement joins TRBV27 to TRBJ2-3; 10 nucleotides agree with TRBD1. This CDR3 has 16 amino acids. V gave up 10 bases and J gave up 5 bases; unmatched junction bases: 15. The germline CDR1 and CDR2 sequences are MNHEY and SMNVEV (reference sequence). CDR3 protein: CAISSPGTGAVDTQYF. DNA for the CDR3: TGTGCCATCTCCAGCCCGGGGACAGGGGCGGTAGATACGCAGTATTTT.